The 27 T cell receptor beta chains reported below all come from one sample, sequenced in a study of spatial heterogeneity in lung cancer. Indicated time point: sample taken at primary tumor resection. The authors sequenced whole RNA from tumor, nontumor lung or frozen PBMC without sorting. MiXCR, run by TCRdb on the 5' RACE reads, gives a single entry per CDR3 protein. The profile covers tens of thousands of distinct CDR3 sequences, with 7.5% to 9% appearing a single time and around 16% taken by the ten largest. The sample was PBMCs, taken at surgery. The receptors stem from a female donor with early-stage non-small cell lung cancer.

This clonotype was picked up a small number of times. The chain employs TRBV28 and TRBJ2-1; TRBD2 might be the D (7 bases). In germline, CDR1 is MDHEN, CDR2 SYDVKM. The CDR3 loop spans 17 amino acids. Trimming shortened V by 3 bases and J by 4 bases, and 19 bases separated the two germline ends. The DNA for the CDR3 is TGTGCCAGCAGTTTGACGGCGGGGGCCGTACTTTACAATGAGCAGTTCTTC. Encoded protein: CASSLTAGAVLYNEQFF.

This clonotype has only a few counts. The genes are TRBV9 and TRBJ1-5; D gene unclear. The germline CDR1 and CDR2 sequences are SGDLS and YYNGEE. CDR3 size: 14 residues. Trimming left V 0 bases short and J 0 bases short, with 4 bases between. DNA of the CDR3: TGTGCCAGCAGCGTAGCAAATAGCAATCAGCCCCAGCATTTT. Amino acids: CASSVANSNQPQHF.

The V and J genes are TRBV5-1 and TRBJ1-4; 9 bases agree with TRBD1. The CDR3 totals 16 residues. Germline trimming cut 3 bases from V and 0 bases from J; bases unmatched to any gene: 3. Germline CDR1 and CDR2: SGHRS and YFSETQ. The CDR3 DNA reads TGCGCCAGCAGCTCTGGACAGGGGCCAACTAATGAAAAACTGTTTTTT. Its protein is CASSSGQGPTNEKLFF.

This clonotype has a count of ten or more. This sequence joins TRBV18 and TRBJ2-7, with a tentative D call TRBD1 (6 bases). The V and J ends lost 4 bases and 7 bases respectively, with 14 bases between them. This CDR3 comprises 13 residues. Germline CDR1 reads KGHSH; CDR2 reads LQKENI. CDR3 DNA: TGTGCCAGCTCACTCCGACAGGACGGGGAGCAGTACGTC. Translating gives CASSLRQDGEQYV.

By frequency in the sample, this clonotype is medium-sized. The chain employs TRBV2 and TRBJ1-1; D ambiguous. Looked up from germline, CDR1 is SNHLY and CDR2 is FYNNEI. V dropped 6 bases and J dropped 10 bases, with 15 bases sitting between them. CDR3 length: 12 residues. As DNA, the CDR3 is TGTGCCAGCAGCTTCGAGGGCCGGGTAGCTTTCTTT. Protein sequence: CASSFEGRVAFF.

Only a few counts were recorded for this clonotype. V and J are TRBV10-2 and TRBJ2-3; D possibly corresponds to TRBD1 (5 bases). The CDR3 runs to 16 residues. V gave up 0 bases and J gave up 0 bases, with 10 bases separating them. Germline CDR1 reads WSHSY; CDR2 reads SAAADI. The chain's CDR3 is CASSESGQTSTDTQYF. The CDR3, as DNA: TGCGCCAGCAGTGAGTCGGGGCAGACTAGCACAGATACGCAGTATTTT.

This clonotype was found a few times. The gene calls are TRBV12-3 or TRBV12-4 and TRBJ2-5, with 7 bases identical to TRBD2. CDR3 size: 12 residues. CDR3: CATSRLAETQYF. CDR3 bases: TGTGCGACGTCCCGACTAGCAGAGACCCAGTACTTC.

Details on this clonotype: It may be a read error: a sequence one base away is much more abundant. V usage is TRBV5-1 and J usage is TRBJ2-5, with a tentative D call TRBD2 (5 bases). This CDR3 comprises 13 residues. Germline assignment: CDR1 SGHRS and CDR2 YFSETQ. The CDR3 spells CASSFAGEETQNF. As DNA, the CDR3 is TGCGCCAGCAGCTTCGCGGGCGAAGAGACCCAGAACTTC.

This clonotype was observed many times. V gene TRBV5-5 combines with J gene TRBJ1-4; the D gene is possibly TRBD1 (6 bases). V dropped 3 bases and J dropped 0 bases, with 6 bases sitting between them. Per germline, CDR1 SGHKS and CDR2 YYEKEE (reference sequence). The CDR3 consists of 14 residues. The CDR3 nucleotides are TGTGCCAGCAGCTACAGGGCAACTAATGAAAAACTGTTTTTT. Its translation is CASSYRATNEKLFF.

This clonotype was detected only a few times. The chain is built from TRBV12-3 or TRBV12-4 and TRBJ1-3, with 9 positions matching TRBD1. The CDR3 has 16 residues. V lost 7 bases, J lost 3 bases, and 10 bases stayed unmatched. The chain's CDR3 is CASTLRTGANGNTIYF. The CDR3, as DNA: TGTGCCAGCACCCTTCGGACAGGGGCGAATGGAAACACCATATATTTT.

This clonotype was observed many times. V and J are TRBV7-8 and TRBJ1-6, with D possibly TRBD1 on 5 matching bases. Germline V CDR1 and CDR2: SGHVS, FQNEAQ. This CDR3 comprises 15 residues. The V end lost 5 bases, the J end lost 4 bases, and 12 bases lay between the germline ends. CDR3 region: CASSPPAGYNSPLHF. In nucleotides, the CDR3 is TGTGCCAGCAGCCCGCCCGCAGGGTATAATTCACCCCTCCACTTT.

V is TRBV24-1 and J is TRBJ2-1; D not certain. The CDR3 contains 14 residues. V lost 5 bases and J 7 bases, leaving 14 bases between the germline ends. Germline CDR1 KGHDR, CDR2 SFDVKD. The CDR3, as DNA: TGTGCCACCAGTGCTCGCAGGTTCGTAAATGAGCAGTTCTTC. Translated: CATSARRFVNEQFF.

This clonotype was detected many times. The chain is built from TRBV12-3 or TRBV12-4 and TRBJ2-5; weak D call: TRBD2 (5 bases). There are 15 residues in the CDR3. Deletions cut 3 bases from V and 5 bases from J, with 16 bases between. CDR3 in DNA: TGTGCCAGCAGTTTGAACTTAGCGATCGGTGAGACCCAGTACTTC. This codes for CASSLNLAIGETQYF.

The chain has TRBV12-3 or TRBV12-4 and TRBJ2-7, with D unclear. V dropped 1 base and J dropped 8 bases, with 9 bases sitting between them. The CDR3 spans 12 residues. CDR3: CASSLDLSKQYF. The CDR3 DNA reads TGTGCCAGCAGTTTAGACCTTAGCAAGCAGTACTTC.

In this sample, this clonotype is medium-sized (0.01 to 0.1%). The chain joins TRBV6-2 or TRBV6-3 to TRBJ2-1; D not certain. The CDR3 is 13 amino acids. Trimming removed 6 bases from V and 5 bases from J, with 11 bases in between. Germline-derived CDR1 and CDR2 are MNHEY and SVGEGT. The CDR3 spells CASRVSRNNEQFF. CDR3 nucleotide sequence: TGTGCCAGCAGGGTCAGCAGAAACAATGAGCAGTTCTTC.

This chain connects TRBV5-1 to TRBJ1-1; 9 nucleotides align to TRBD1. The CDR3 contains 14 residues. The junction had 4 bases not matched to a gene; V was cut back by 4 bases and J by 3 bases. From germline, CDR1 is SGHRS and CDR2 YFSETQ. The CDR3 DNA is TGCGCCAGCAGCCCAAGACAGGGGGACACTGAAGCTTTCTTT. Residues: CASSPRQGDTEAFF.

This clonotype has only a few counts. This sequence joins TRBV11-2 and TRBJ1-4; 7 nucleotides agree with TRBD1. The germline V gene has CDR1 SGHAT and CDR2 FQNNGV. J lost 8 bases, V lost 5 bases, and 8 bases had no gene match. The CDR3 loop spans 14 amino acids. The CDR3: CASSVTGINEKLFF. The CDR3 bases are TGTGCCAGCAGCGTGACAGGGATTAACGAAAAACTGTTTTTT.

The V and J genes are TRBV12-3 or TRBV12-4 and TRBJ2-5, with 9 nucleotides matching TRBD1. V was pared by 2 bases and J by 2 bases, with 6 bases of the junction left unmatched. This CDR3 spans 16 amino acids. DNA of the CDR3: TGTGCCAGCAGTTTAATGGGGACAGGGCGACAAGAGACCCAGTACTTC. This gives the protein CASSLMGTGRQETQYF.

This clonotype has a count of ten or more. The V gene is TRBV29-1, the J gene TRBJ2-1, with D perhaps TRBD1 or TRBD2 (5 bases each). The V gene lost 6 bases and the J gene lost 6 bases, with 12 bases spanning the gap. The CDR3 runs to 12 residues. CDR1 is SQVTM, CDR2 ANQGSEA, per germline. The CDR3 sequence is CSVDFGGNEQFF. CDR3 DNA sequence: TGCAGCGTCGACTTTGGGGGCAATGAGCAGTTCTTC.

The chain uses TRBV5-1 and TRBJ2-2, with D uncertain. CDR1 and CDR2 (germline): SGHRS, YFSETQ. The V gene lost 1 base and the J gene lost 1 base, with 8 bases spanning the gap. The CDR3 covers 15 residues. The CDR3 sequence is CASSLNNLNTGELFF. The CDR3 bases are TGCGCCAGCAGCTTGAACAATCTGAACACCGGGGAGCTGTTTTTT.

The rearrangement links TRBV20-1 to TRBJ2-7, with TRBD2 matching 9 bases. With 3 bases clipped from V and 6 bases from J, the junction kept 9 bases outside the gene matches. The CDR3 is made up of 14 amino acids. Germline CDR1 reads DFQATT; CDR2 reads SNEGSKA (reference sequence). This chain's CDR3 is CSARRREGLAEQYF. CDR3 bases: TGCAGTGCTAGGCGGCGGGAGGGCCTCGCCGAGCAGTACTTC.

This clonotype has more than one count but fewer than ten. The chain couples TRBV5-1 to TRBJ2-7; D uncertain. The CDR3 is made up of 14 amino acids. V dropped 4 bases and J dropped 0 bases, with 11 bases sitting between them. The germline CDR1 and CDR2 sequences are SGHRS and YFSETQ. CDR3 protein: CASSPDGSSYEQYF. DNA for the CDR3: TGCGCCAGCAGCCCGGACGGTAGCTCCTACGAGCAGTACTTC.

This clonotype appeared many times. The chain carries TRBV28 and TRBJ1-2; unclear D gene. This CDR3 contains 14 residues. V lost 4 bases to trimming and J lost 3 bases, with 12 bases between them. The V gene's germline CDR1 is MDHEN and CDR2 SYDVKM. DNA of the CDR3: TGTGCCAGCAGTTCGTCCGGGAAATACTATGGCTACACCTTC. This translates into CASSSSGKYYGYTF.

The table lists this clonotype with many counts. This chain connects TRBV18 to TRBJ1-1; D is uncertain. The CDR3 spans 16 residues. Germline CDR1 KGHSH, CDR2 LQKENI. Trimming took 6 bases from V and 1 from J, leaving 18 bases between them. The chain's CDR3 is CASSPRAGEGNTEAFF. In nucleotides, the CDR3 is TGTGCCAGCTCCCCCCGGGCGGGTGAAGGGAACACTGAAGCTTTCTTT.

This clonotype was seen a handful of times. V and J are TRBV27 and TRBJ2-3, with a possible D match to TRBD1 (5 bases). The CDR3 loop spans 15 amino acids. Germline lookup yields CDR1 MNHEY and CDR2 SMNVEV (reference sequence). Trimming stripped 2 bases from V and 6 bases from J, with 15 bases between. CDR3 residues: CASSLAGQPPDTQYF. The CDR3 coding sequence is TGTGCCAGCAGTTTAGCAGGGCAGCCTCCGGATACGCAGTATTTT.

In this sample, this clonotype turned up many times. This chain joins TRBV11-2 and TRBJ2-5; D perhaps matches TRBD2 (7 bases). V lost 4 bases and J 4 bases, leaving 13 bases between the germline ends. CDR1 is SGHAT, CDR2 FQNNGV, per germline. The CDR3 has 14 residues. CDR3 region: CASSSRGAIETQYF. DNA of the CDR3: TGTGCCAGCAGCTCACGGGGGGCTATAGAGACCCAGTACTTC.

This clonotype showed up many times. The chain recombines TRBV29-1 with TRBJ2-5; weak D call: TRBD2 (6 bases). The CDR3 runs 11 residues. Germline V lookup: CDR1 SQVTM, CDR2 ANQGSEA. The V and J ends lost 2 bases and 13 bases respectively, with 14 bases between them. Here the CDR3 DNA reads TGCAGCGTTGAACGGTCAGGGACTGTGTACTTC. Translating gives CSVERSGTVYF.